This T cell receptor (beta chain) is drawn from a study of T cells in localized non-small cell lung cancer. Points from the study as a whole: Median roughly 57 top-100 tumor clones were shared with paired adjacent lung.

Produced via immunoSEQ multiplex PCR; TCRdb's table is partial and in-frame only. Here the sample spans 100,000 to 150,000 clones, roughly 90% being singletons. J lost 3 bases, V lost 1 base, and 4 bases had no gene match. The germline CDR1 and CDR2 sequences are SGHTS and YDEGEE. There are 15 residues in the CDR3. About this clone: Its antigen is not identified.

The rearrangement links TRBV5-8 to TRBJ1-1, with 9 bases lining up with TRBD1. Material: peripheral blood, obtained before any cancer treatment. This sequence was found in a female donor older than 55 with stage I lung adenocarcinoma. CDR3: CASSLSWDRDTEAFF. CDR3 in DNA: TGTGCCAGCAGCTTGAGTTGGGACAGGGACACTGAAGCTTTCTTT. Together with reference TRBV5-8 and TRBJ1-1, the CDR3 gives the full variable domain: EAGVTQSPTHLIKTRGQQATLRCSPISGHTSVYWYQQALGLGLQFLLWYDEGEERNRGNFPPRFSGRQFPNYSSELNVNALELEDSALYLCASSLSWDRDTEAFFGQGTRLTVV.